The T cell receptor beta chain under discussion was sequenced for a study of control samples from healthy donors and cancer patients. Sequencing was performed with immunoSEQ multiplex PCR; in TCRdb, only in-frame clones are kept and a portion is missing. The sample includes approximately 190,000 clones, approximately 91% of them seen just once. Material for sequencing was blood. The clonotype was recovered from a man under 40 in good health.

CDR3 loop: CASSEQRTGVNIQYF. Here the CDR3 DNA reads TGTGCCAGCAGTGAACAAAGGACAGGGGTGAACATTCAGTACTTC. The V call is TRBV6-1, the J call TRBJ2-4; TRBD1 matches 9 bases. Germline assignment: CDR1 MNHNS and CDR2 SASEGT. The CDR3 is made up of 15 amino acids. J lost 7 bases, V lost 2 bases, and 6 bases had no gene match.